This TCR beta chain stems from a study of shared clonotypes between healthy human individuals. Study background: Three CD4 naive, three CD4 memory, two CD8 naive and one CD8 memory plate were used per donor. Findings of the study overall: In contrast to clonotypes shared by all four donors, non-shared clonotypes had lower generation probabilities.

To note about this clone: Its antigen is still unknown. Within the sample, other DNA sequences also encode this same CDR3.

Recent vaccinations or acute infections were absent in the healthy HIV-negative adult donors. CDR1 is SGHRS, CDR2 YFSETQ, per germline. With V trimmed by 0 bases and J by 7 bases, 7 bases remained unmatched. The CDR3 contains 15 residues. As processed by the authors: Filtering differed since immunoSEQ provided only junctions, with no quality scores. The repertoire was sequenced with immunoSEQ multiplex PCR; TCRdb's copy has only in-frame clones and lacks some. V, J and clone size reflect that table, while D and trimming were determined from the DNA. In the table there are roughly 1,500,000 clones, 95% to 99% of which are singletons.

The chain employs TRBV5-1 and TRBJ2-1; TRBD1 matches 7 bases. Material: naive CD4+ T cells sorted from blood. Specified subset: CD45RA+ positively selected. The TCR comes from a man aged 25 to 40 in good health. CDR3 residues: CASSLVAGGPNEQFF. In DNA, the CDR3 is TGCGCCAGCAGCTTGGTGGCAGGGGGTCCGAATGAGCAGTTCTTC.